This TCR beta chain appears in the sequencing data of a study of Graves' ophthalmopathy and Graves' hyperthyroidism. Study-wide results and limits: Ophthalmopathy could be told apart from stable hyperthyroidism by a 13-signature model (about 89% sensitivity, over 65% specificity).

Using RNA transcripts, the TCR beta CDR3 regions were amplified. The library came from an HTBI-primed first-round RT-PCR and a second-round multiplex PCR. One entry per CDR3 protein results from TCRdb running MiXCR on the multiplex PCR reads. The sample lists 260,000 or so distinct CDR3 sequences; roughly 50% were seen once. As for this clonotype: The antigen is not known.

The CDR3 extends over 14 amino acids. CDR1 and CDR2 (germline): SGDLS, YYNGEE. V trimming: 5 bases; J trimming: 1 base; junction bases outside the gene matches: 6. In donors with ophthalmopathy, activity was moderate-to-severe, with CAS ≥3, NOSPECS ≥4 and duration under 3 months. The receptor was derived from an adult man with Graves' ophthalmopathy. This chain links TRBV9 with TRBJ2-7, with 7 positions matching TRBD1. The sample consisted of peripheral blood. The CDR3 here is CASRITGQSYEQYF. The CDR3 DNA sequence: TGTGCCAGCAGAATAACGGGACAGTCCTACGAGCAGTACTTC. Drawing the rest from reference TRBV9 and TRBJ2-7, the complete variable domain is DSGVTQTPKHLITATGQRVTLRCSPRSGDLSVYWYQQSLDQGLQFLIQYYNGEERAKGNILERFSAQQFPDLHSELNLSSLELGDSALYFCASRITGQSYEQYFGPGTRLTVT.